The entry that follows covers one T cell receptor beta chain sequence. What it binds is not known. The sample comes from a study of beta chain features in type 1 diabetes. Notes on the study in general: High TCR expression in some cells could lead to their over-representation in cDNA sequencing.

The CDR3 is 15 amino acids. The ends were cut back, 1 base at V and 4 bases at J, with 14 bases in the middle. Germline-derived CDR1 and CDR2 are SGHDT and YYEEEE. The authors sorted CD4+ naive, central memory, regulatory and stem cell-like memory cells via CD45RO/CCR7/CD25/CD127/CD95/CD27. Of the isolated RNA, all was reverse transcribed, and so the sequenced material was expressed TCRB transcripts. Measured with immunoSEQ multiplex PCR; TCRdb has only the in-frame clones, and not every one. The table has 850,000 to 900,000 clones, 17% seen once. This TCR derives from a woman aged 18-35 years in good health. The sequenced sample consisted of naive CD4+ T cells from blood. V usage is TRBV5-6 and J usage is TRBJ2-5; perhaps TRBD2 as D (6 bases). The CDR3 sequence is CASSLLLAGGETQYF. The CDR3 DNA is TGTGCCAGCAGCTTGTTGCTAGCCGGGGGAGAGACCCAGTACTTC. Filled out from reference TRBV5-6 and TRBJ2-5, the complete variable domain reads DAGVTQSPTHLIKTRGQQVTLRCSPKSGHDTVSWYQQALGQGPQFIFQYYEEEERQRGNFPDRFSGHQFPNYSSELNVNALLLGDSALYLCASSLLLAGGETQYFGPGTRLLVL.